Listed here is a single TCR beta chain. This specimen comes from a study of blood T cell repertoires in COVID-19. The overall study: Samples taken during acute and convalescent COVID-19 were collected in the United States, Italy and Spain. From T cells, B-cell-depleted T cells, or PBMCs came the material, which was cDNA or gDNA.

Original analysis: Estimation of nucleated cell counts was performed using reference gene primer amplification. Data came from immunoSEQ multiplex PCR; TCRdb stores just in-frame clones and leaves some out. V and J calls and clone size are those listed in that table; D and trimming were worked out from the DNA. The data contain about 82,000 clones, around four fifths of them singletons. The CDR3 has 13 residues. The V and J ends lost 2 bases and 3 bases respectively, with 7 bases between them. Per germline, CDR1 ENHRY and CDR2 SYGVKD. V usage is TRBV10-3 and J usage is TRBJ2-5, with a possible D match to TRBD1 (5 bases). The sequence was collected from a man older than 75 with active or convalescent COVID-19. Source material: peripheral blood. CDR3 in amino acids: CAISEGREETQYF. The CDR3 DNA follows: TGTGCCATCAGTGAGGGCAGGGAAGAGACCCAGTACTTC.